This TCR beta chain was captured in a study of Graves' ophthalmopathy and Graves' hyperthyroidism. In the study overall: Hyperthyroidism counted as stable given no ophthalmopathy within 18 months of follow-up.

Whole-study findings and limits: Sensitivity of about 70% and specificity of 72% to 80% were achieved by the model that predicted ophthalmopathy progression. Blood samples also showed most expanded thyroid clonotypes exceeding 0.001 frequency.

CDR1 MNHNY and CDR2 SVGAGI come from the germline V gene (reference sequence). V was clipped by 3 bases and J by 1 base, with 10 bases between them. The CDR3 length is 14 residues. Regarding this clonotype: What it binds is unknown.

Beta-chain TCR CDR3 regions were amplified from RNA transcripts. The authors performed first-round RT-PCR with HTBI primers and then a second-round multiplex PCR. MiXCR was run by TCRdb on the multiplex PCR reads, yielding one entry per CDR3 protein. Of around 1,200,000 distinct CDR3 sequences in the sample, less than 45% were seen once. The sample comprised peripheral blood or thyroid tissue (not recorded which). The chain uses TRBV6-6 and TRBJ2-7; D is uncertain. The clonotype was recovered from an adult man with Graves' hyperthyroidism. The CDR3 DNA is TGTGCCAGCAGTTATTCGGACGGATCCTACGAGCAGTACTTC. Protein sequence: CASSYSDGSYEQYF.